This T cell receptor beta chain derives from a study of T cell repertoires in cytomegalovirus infection. TCRdb re-called the reads with MiXCR, one entry per CDR3 protein. Among about 920,000 distinct CDR3 sequences listed, approximately 30% were seen once. This CDR3 spans 13 amino acids. Germline V gene lookup returns CDR1 DFQATT and CDR2 SNEGSKA (reference sequence). This clonotype was recorded once. Its antigen is unknown. The V and J genes are TRBV20-1 and TRBJ2-2, with D possibly being TRBD2 (5 bases). This receptor was obtained from a human donor in good health (CMV status not recorded). Some clones in this sample may be carry-over from other donors' samples. Material: cultured CD8+ T cells from PBMCs, obtained from culture after CMV antigen stimulation. Written as DNA, the CDR3 is TGCAGCGGAGGCGGAAAGAACACCGGGGAGCTGTTTTTT. Residues: CSGGGKNTGELFF.